This record concerns one T cell receptor beta chain sequence. The entry originates in a study of OX40 agonist ivuxolimab in advanced cancers. Study information: Mean age about 60 years, range about 23 to 80; about 81% male.

The data were produced by immunoSEQ multiplex PCR, yet TCRdb's version contains in-frame clones alone and is incomplete. The data hold 78,000 or so clones, with 86% observed a single time. The sequencing used CD4+ or CD8+ T cells sorted from blood, collected in a trial of the OX40 agonist ivuxolimab. This TCR was recovered from an adult with an advanced solid tumor such as melanoma, head and neck, liver or kidney cancer.

The CDR3 nucleotides read TGTGCCAGCAGAACAGGGTCCCAAGAGACCCAGTACTTC. Encoded protein: CASRTGSQETQYF. The J gene is TRBJ2-5, the V gene TRBV6-6, with TRBD1 as a possible D gene (6 bases). Between the trimmed V and J ends, which lost 6 bases and 1 base, there was a span of 9 bases. CDR1 and CDR2 (germline): MNHNY, SVGAGI (reference sequence). The CDR3 is 13 residues long.